A single sample is the source of the 18 T cell receptor beta chains below, sequenced in a study of tumor-infiltrating lymphocytes in primary liver carcinoma. Unsorted whole blood served as the source of blood RNA, and germline DNA was extracted as well. The investigators made TCR beta cDNA from 500 ng total RNA, using a constant-region primer. The TCR beta library was amplified through three nested multiplex PCR rounds in a modified ARM-PCR procedure. Forward primers for TRBV1-TRBV30 and a C-beta reverse primer served the first two PCR rounds, at roughly 10 cycles each. TCRdb ran MiXCR on the multiplex PCR reads and lists one entry per CDR3 protein. This repertoire shows around 330,000 distinct CDR3 sequences, around three fifths found once; its top ten account for over 15%. The material sequenced was peripheral blood. The receptor source for this set is a woman aged 30 to 39 with primary liver carcinoma and hepatitis B virus infection.

A single count supports this clonotype. The germline gene is not matched at one end of the junction; a read error may be the cause. The chain carries TRBV11-3 and TRBJ2-1; the D call may be TRBD1 or TRBD2 (5 bases each). The CDR3 spans 14 residues. Germline V CDR1 and CDR2: SGHNT, YENEEA. The CDR3 is CAGRVSGSYNEQFF. The CDR3 DNA reads as TGTGCCGGCAGGGTCTCGGGGAGCTACAATGAGCAGTTCTTC.

Comments on this clonotype: This could be a read error, since a much larger clone is one nucleotide away. The V gene is TRBV29-1, the J gene TRBJ2-2; D possibly corresponds to TRBD1 (5 bases). Looked up from germline, CDR1 is SQVTM and CDR2 is ANQGSEA. The CDR3 is made up of 11 amino acids. The CDR3 region is CSVQDTEELFF. The CDR3 nucleotides are TGCAGCGTTCAGGACACCGAGGAGCTGTTTTTT.

About this clonotype: Since no conserved phenylalanine or tryptophan closes the CDR3, a read error is the likely cause. This rearrangement joins TRBV11-3 to TRBJ2-1; 9 bases align to TRBD1. The length of the CDR3 is 17 residues. Germline assignment: CDR1 SGHNT and CDR2 YENEEA. The trim removed 1 base at V and 11 bases at J, leaving 15 bases unmatched. CDR3: CASSLVGQDRGGNKQFL. The CDR3 nucleotides are TGTGCCAGCAGCTTAGTAGGCCAGGACAGGGGAGGGAATAAGCAGTTCTTA.

Comment on this clonotype: One end of the junction fails to match germline, which may point to a read error. The rearrangement uses TRBV12-3 or TRBV12-4 and TRBJ2-2; D is perhaps TRBD2 (6 bases). The CDR3 extends over 15 amino acids. The CDR3 region has the DNA TGTGCCAGCCGGGGGTGGGATATGAACACCGGAGAGCTGTTTTTT. Its translation is CASRGWDMNTGELFF.

The chain has TRBV6-1 and TRBJ2-3, with 10 nucleotides matching TRBD2. Trimming took 0 bases from V and 10 from J; bases not matched to a gene: 10. This CDR3 is built from 16 residues. CDR1 is MNHNS and CDR2 is SASEGT in the germline V gene. The CDR3 spells CASSEASPSGSLPQYF. CDR3 sequence (DNA): TGTGCCAGCAGTGAAGCATCGCCTAGCGGGAGTTTACCGCAGTATTTT.

Comments on this clonotype: A much larger clone differs from this one at a single base, so this may be a read error. The CDR3 DNA reads as TGTGCCACCAGTGAAGACAGGGATTCACCCCTCCACTTT. The encoded protein is CATSEDRDSPLHF. The chain links TRBV6-1 to TRBJ1-6; 7 bases line up with TRBD1. Germline V lookup: CDR1 MNHNS, CDR2 SASEGT. The CDR3 has 13 residues.

A note on this clonotype: A much larger clone differs by one base, so this may be a read error. The chain has TRBV4-2 and TRBJ2-1; 9 bases map to TRBD2. This CDR3 contains 16 residues. CDR1 is LGHNA, CDR2 YNFKEQ, per germline. Unmatched junction bases numbered 9, after V lost 4 bases and J lost 5 bases. The CDR3 sequence is CASSRKREAPDNEQFF. CDR3 bases: TGTGCCAGCAGCCGTAAGCGGGAGGCCCCTGACAATGAGCAGTTCTTC.

A note on this clonotype: The junction does not match germline at one end; this may be a read error. The genes are TRBV7-9 and TRBJ1-4; 7 positions agree with TRBD1. Germline V gene sequence: CDR1 SEHNR, CDR2 FQNEAQ (reference sequence). The CDR3 has 16 residues. The chain's CDR3 is CASSFLLQGTNEKLCF. The CDR3 region has the DNA TGTGCCAGCAGCTTCCTGCTACAGGGGACGAATGAAAAACTGTGTTTT.

Concerning this clonotype itself: A read error may explain this, as a much larger clone is one base away. The J gene is TRBJ1-2, the V gene TRBV29-1; D is perhaps TRBD1 (5 bases). Between the trimmed V and J ends, which lost 4 bases and 8 bases, there was a span of 11 bases. The CDR3 is 11 residues long. Germline-derived CDR1 and CDR2 are SQVTM and ANQGSEA. For the CDR3, the DNA is TGCAGCGTTGGGAGAGAGGGGGGCTACACCTTC. It is translated as CSVGREGGYTF.

The sample holds a few counts of this clonotype. The chain has TRBV10-3 and TRBJ2-2, with TRBD2 matching 14 bases. CDR3 size: 19 residues. Unmatched junction bases numbered 8, after V lost 0 bases and J lost 5 bases. Germline CDR1 ENHRY, CDR2 SYGVKD. DNA for the CDR3: TGTGCCATCAGTGAGTCCCGACTAGCGGGAGGGCCATGGACCGGGGAGCTGTTTTTT. This gives the protein CAISESRLAGGPWTGELFF.

This chain uses TRBV11-2 with TRBJ2-1; TRBD2 aligns across 9 bases. Germline loops: CDR1 SGHAT, CDR2 FQNNGV. The CDR3 totals 16 residues. The V segment lost 7 bases and the J segment 8 bases; nucleotides outside the gene matches: 15. In DNA form, the CDR3 reads TGTGCCAGCACAAGTAGCGGGAGCCCACAGAGCTATGAGCAGTTCTTC. Its translation: CASTSSGSPQSYEQFF.

In this sample, this clonotype turned up a few times. This chain joins TRBV4-1 and TRBJ1-1; D gene ambiguous. V gave up 0 bases and J gave up 4 bases, with 18 bases separating them. Germline CDR1 and CDR2: MGHRA and YSYEKL. The CDR3 has 17 residues. This CDR3 is CASSQDMRSYPVTEAFF. CDR3 nucleotide sequence: TGCGCCAGCAGCCAAGATATGAGGTCTTACCCCGTCACTGAAGCTTTCTTT.

Details on this clonotype: One end of the junction fails to match germline, which may point to a read error. The rearrangement links TRBV11-2 to TRBJ2-3; D not certain. This CDR3 has 14 residues. Germline V lookup: CDR1 SGHAT, CDR2 FQNNGV. The DNA for the CDR3 is TGTACCAGCAGCCATGGCAGTTCCACAGATACGCAGTATTTT. It specifies CTSSHGSSTDTQYF.

Turning to this clonotype: The germline gene is not matched at one end of the junction; a read error may be the cause. J is TRBJ2-3 and V is TRBV12-3 or TRBV12-4; no definite D call. The CDR3 is made up of 14 amino acids. The CDR3 loop reads CVSSFGSPTDTQYF. CDR3 nucleotide sequence: TGTGTCAGCAGCTTTGGATCACCCACAGATACGCAGTATTTT.

The V call is TRBV6-5, the J call TRBJ2-3; TRBD1 matches at 8 bases. CDR3 size: 16 residues. Trimming took 6 bases from V and 4 from J; bases not matched to a gene: 12. The germline gives CDR1 MNHEY, CDR2 SVGAGI. CDR3 nucleotides: TGTGCCAGCAGGGGTCCGGACAGGGCCTCGGCAGATACGCAGTATTTT. This gives the protein CASRGPDRASADTQYF.

This clonotype turned up a few times. This chain connects TRBV4-3 to TRBJ2-1; 13 bases fit TRBD2. CDR3 length: 19 amino acids. J lost 1 base, V lost 1 base, and 7 bases had no gene match. CDR1 and CDR2 from the germline V gene are LGHNA and YSLEER. CDR3 in amino acids: CASSQGRTSGSRSYNEQFF. The CDR3 DNA sequence: TGCGCCAGCAGCCAAGGGAGGACTAGCGGGAGTAGGTCCTACAATGAGCAGTTCTTC.

This clonotype has ten or more counts. The CDR3 bases are TGTGCCAGCAGTTTTTCCAGGGCAAATTCACCCCTCCACTTT. Translating gives CASSFSRANSPLHF. The J gene is TRBJ1-6, the V gene TRBV12-3 or TRBV12-4, with D perhaps TRBD1 (5 bases). The CDR3 totals 14 residues. V gave up 3 bases and J gave up 7 bases, with 10 bases separating them.

CDR3 region: CASSRFSGRAFSYEQYF. Written as DNA, the CDR3 is TGCGCCAGCAGCCGATTTAGCGGGAGGGCCTTCTCCTACGAGCAGTACTTC. The chain couples TRBV4-1 to TRBJ2-7; TRBD2 aligns across 11 bases. Germline values: CDR1 MGHRA, CDR2 YSYEKL. The CDR3 spans 17 residues. Germline trimming cut 4 bases from V and 0 bases from J; bases unmatched to any gene: 8.